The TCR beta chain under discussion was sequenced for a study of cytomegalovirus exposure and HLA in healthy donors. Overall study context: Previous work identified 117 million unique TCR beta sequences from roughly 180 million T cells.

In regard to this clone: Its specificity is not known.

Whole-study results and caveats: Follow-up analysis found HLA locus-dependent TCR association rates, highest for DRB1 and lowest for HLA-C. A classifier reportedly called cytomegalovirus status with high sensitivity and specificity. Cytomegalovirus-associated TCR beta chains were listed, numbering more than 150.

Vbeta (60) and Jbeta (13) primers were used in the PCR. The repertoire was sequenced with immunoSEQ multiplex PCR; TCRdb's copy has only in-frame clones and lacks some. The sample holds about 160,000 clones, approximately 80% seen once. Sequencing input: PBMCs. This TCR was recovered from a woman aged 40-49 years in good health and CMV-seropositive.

The CDR3 DNA reads as TGTGCCAGCAGCTTAGACAGCGGCACTGAAGCTTTCTTT. This codes for CASSLDSGTEAFF. This chain joins TRBV11-3 and TRBJ1-1; D gene unclear. The CDR3 spans 13 residues. V lost 0 bases and J 4 bases, leaving 6 bases between the germline ends. The germline V gene has CDR1 SGHNT and CDR2 YENEEA.